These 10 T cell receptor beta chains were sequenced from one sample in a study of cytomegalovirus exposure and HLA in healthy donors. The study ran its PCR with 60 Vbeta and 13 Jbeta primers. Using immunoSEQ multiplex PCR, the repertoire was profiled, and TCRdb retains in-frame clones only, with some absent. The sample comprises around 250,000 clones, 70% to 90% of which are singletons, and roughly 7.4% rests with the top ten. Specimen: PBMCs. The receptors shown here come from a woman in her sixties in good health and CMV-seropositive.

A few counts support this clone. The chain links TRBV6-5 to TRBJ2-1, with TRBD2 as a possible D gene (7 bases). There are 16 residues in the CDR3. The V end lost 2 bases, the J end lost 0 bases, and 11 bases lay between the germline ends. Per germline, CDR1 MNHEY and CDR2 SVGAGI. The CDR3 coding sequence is TGTGCCAGCAGTTACAGGGGGGGGAGCTCCTACAATGAGCAGTTCTTC. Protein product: CASSYRGGSSYNEQFF.

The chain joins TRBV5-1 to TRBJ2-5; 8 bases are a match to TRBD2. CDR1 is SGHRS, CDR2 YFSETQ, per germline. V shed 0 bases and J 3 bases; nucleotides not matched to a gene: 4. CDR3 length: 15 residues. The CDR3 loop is CASSLALSGKETQYF. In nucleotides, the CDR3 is TGCGCCAGCAGCTTGGCTCTTAGCGGGAAAGAGACCCAGTACTTC.

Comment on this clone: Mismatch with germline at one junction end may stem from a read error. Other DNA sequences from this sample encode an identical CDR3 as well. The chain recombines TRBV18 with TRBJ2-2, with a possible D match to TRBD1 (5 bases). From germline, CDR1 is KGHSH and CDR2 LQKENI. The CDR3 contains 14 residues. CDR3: CASSIQGTTGELFF. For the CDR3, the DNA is TGCGCCAGCTCGATTCAGGGTACAACCGGGGAGCTGTTTTTT.

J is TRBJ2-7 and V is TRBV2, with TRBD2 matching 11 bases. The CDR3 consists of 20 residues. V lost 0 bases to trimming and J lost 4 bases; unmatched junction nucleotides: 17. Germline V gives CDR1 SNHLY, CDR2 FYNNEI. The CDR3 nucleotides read TGTGCCAGCAGTGAAGCGCTGGGGACTAGCGGCCGTCGTCGGCGGTACGAGCAGTACTTC. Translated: CASSEALGTSGRRRRYEQYF.

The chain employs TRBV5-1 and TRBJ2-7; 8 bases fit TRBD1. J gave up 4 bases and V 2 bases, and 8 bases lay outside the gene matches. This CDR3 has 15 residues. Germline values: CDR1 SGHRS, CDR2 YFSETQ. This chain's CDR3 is CASSLSTGGTYEQYF. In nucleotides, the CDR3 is TGCGCCAGCAGCTTAAGTACAGGGGGGACGTACGAGCAGTACTTC.

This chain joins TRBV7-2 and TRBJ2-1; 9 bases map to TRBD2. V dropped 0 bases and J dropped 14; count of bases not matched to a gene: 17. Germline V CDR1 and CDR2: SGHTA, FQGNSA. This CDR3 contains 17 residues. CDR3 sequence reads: CASSLAPISGSICGEFF. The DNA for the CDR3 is TGTGCCAGCAGCTTAGCGCCCATTAGCGGGAGTATTTGTGGCGAGTTCTTC.

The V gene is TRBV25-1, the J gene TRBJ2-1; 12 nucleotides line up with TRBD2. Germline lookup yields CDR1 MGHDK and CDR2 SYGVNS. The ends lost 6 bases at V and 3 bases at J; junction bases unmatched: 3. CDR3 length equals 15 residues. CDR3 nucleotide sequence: TGTGCCAGCAGATGGACTAGCGGGGACTACAATGAGCAGTTCTTC. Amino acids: CASRWTSGDYNEQFF.

CDR3 coding DNA: TGTGCCAGCTCACCCTGGGGGCGTGAAGCTTTCTTT. Residues: CASSPWGREAFF. The chain combines TRBV18 with TRBJ1-1; D is possibly TRBD1 (6 bases). The CDR3 runs 12 residues. V lost 3 bases, J lost 7 bases, and 9 bases lay in between. CDR1 KGHSH and CDR2 LQKENI come from the germline V gene.

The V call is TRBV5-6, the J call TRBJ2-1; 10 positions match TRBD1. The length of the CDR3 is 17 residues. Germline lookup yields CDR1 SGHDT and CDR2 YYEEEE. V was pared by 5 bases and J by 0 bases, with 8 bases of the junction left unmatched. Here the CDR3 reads CASSQTGQGDSYNEQFF. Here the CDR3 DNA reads TGTGCCAGCAGTCAAACTGGACAGGGGGACTCCTACAATGAGCAGTTCTTC.

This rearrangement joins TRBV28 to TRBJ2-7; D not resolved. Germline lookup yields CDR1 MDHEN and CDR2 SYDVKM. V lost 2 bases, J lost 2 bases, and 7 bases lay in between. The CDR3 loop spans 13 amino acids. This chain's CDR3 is CASSLDFTYEQYF. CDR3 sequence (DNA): TGTGCCAGCAGTTTAGACTTCACCTACGAGCAGTACTTC.